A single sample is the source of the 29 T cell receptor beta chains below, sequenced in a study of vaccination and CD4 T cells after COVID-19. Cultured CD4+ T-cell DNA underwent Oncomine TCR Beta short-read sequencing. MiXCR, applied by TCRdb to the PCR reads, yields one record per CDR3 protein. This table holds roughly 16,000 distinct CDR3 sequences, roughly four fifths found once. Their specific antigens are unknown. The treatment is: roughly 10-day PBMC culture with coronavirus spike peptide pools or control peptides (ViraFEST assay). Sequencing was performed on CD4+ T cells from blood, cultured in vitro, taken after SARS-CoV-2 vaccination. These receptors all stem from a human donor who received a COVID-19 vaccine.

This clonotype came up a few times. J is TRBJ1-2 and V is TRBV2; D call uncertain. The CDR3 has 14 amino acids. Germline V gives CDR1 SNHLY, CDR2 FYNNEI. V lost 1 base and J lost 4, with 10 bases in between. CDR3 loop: CASSEGYEFYGYTF. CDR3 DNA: TGTGCCAGCAGTGAAGGCTACGAATTCTATGGCTACACCTTC.

The CDR3 DNA sequence: TGTGCCAGCAGCGTCGAGGGGGGGGCGGGCTACAATGAGCAGTTCTTC. Protein product: CASSVEGGAGYNEQFF. The gene calls are TRBV6-4 and TRBJ2-1, with D maybe TRBD2 (7 bases). The CDR3 length is 16 residues. CDR1 and CDR2 (germline): MRHNA, SNTAGT. V lost 6 bases, J lost 3 bases, and 18 bases lay in between.

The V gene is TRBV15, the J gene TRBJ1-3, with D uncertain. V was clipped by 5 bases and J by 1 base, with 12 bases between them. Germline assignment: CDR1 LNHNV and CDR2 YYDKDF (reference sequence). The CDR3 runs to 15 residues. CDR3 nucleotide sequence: TGTGCCACCAGCTCGTCGGGCCGATCTGGAAACACCATATATTTT. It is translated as CATSSSGRSGNTIYF.

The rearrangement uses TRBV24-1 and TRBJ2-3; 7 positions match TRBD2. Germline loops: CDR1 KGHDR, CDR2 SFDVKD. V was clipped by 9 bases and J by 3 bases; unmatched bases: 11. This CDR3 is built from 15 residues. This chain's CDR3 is CATAQSGAGTDTQYF. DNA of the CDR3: TGTGCCACCGCCCAGAGCGGGGCGGGAACAGATACGCAGTATTTT.

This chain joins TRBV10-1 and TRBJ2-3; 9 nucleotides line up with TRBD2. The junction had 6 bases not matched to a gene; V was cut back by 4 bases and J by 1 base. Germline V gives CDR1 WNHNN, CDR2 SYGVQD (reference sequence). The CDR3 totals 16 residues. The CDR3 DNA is TGCGCCAGCAGTGCGGCTAGCGGGGCCCGCACAGATACGCAGTATTTT. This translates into CASSAASGARTDTQYF.

DNA of the CDR3: TGTGCCAGCAGCCCGGGGTCGGCGGGGGGGCCTATGAATGAGCAGTTCTTC. Amino acids: CASSPGSAGGPMNEQFF. The rearrangement uses TRBV9 and TRBJ2-1; 9 bases line up with TRBD2. Per the germline V gene, CDR1 is SGDLS and CDR2 is YYNGEE. Trimming at V came to 4 bases and at J to 7 bases, leaving 15 bases not matched to a gene. This CDR3 has 17 amino acids.

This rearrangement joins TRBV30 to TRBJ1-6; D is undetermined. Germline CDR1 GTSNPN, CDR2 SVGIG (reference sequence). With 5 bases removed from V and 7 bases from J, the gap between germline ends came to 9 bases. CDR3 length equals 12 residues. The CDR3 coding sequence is TGTGCCTGGGGGAAGCGAAATTCACCCCTCCACTTT. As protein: CAWGKRNSPLHF. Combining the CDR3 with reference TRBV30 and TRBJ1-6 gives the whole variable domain SQTIHQWPATLVQPVGSPLSLECTVEGTSNPNLYWYRQAAGRGLQLLFYSVGIGQISSEVPQNLSASRPQDRQFILSSKKLLLSDSGFYLCAWGKRNSPLHFGNGTRLTVT.

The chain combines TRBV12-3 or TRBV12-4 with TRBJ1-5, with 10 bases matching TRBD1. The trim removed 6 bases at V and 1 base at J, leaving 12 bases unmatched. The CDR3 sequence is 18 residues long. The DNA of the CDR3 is TGTGCCAGCAGCCGAACGATGCCGGGACAGGGGAGCAATCAGCCCCAGCATTTT. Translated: CASSRTMPGQGSNQPQHF.

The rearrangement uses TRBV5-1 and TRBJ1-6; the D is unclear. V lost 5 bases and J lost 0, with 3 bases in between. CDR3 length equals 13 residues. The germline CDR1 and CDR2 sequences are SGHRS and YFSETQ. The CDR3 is CASSSSYNSPLHF. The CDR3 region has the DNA TGCGCCAGCAGTAGCTCCTATAATTCACCCCTCCACTTT.

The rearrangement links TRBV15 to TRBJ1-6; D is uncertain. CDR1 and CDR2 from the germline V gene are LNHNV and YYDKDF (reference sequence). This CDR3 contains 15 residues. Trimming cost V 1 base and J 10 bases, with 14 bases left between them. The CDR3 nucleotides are TGTGCCACCAGCAGAGGGACGGGCGCGGGGTCACCCCTCCACTTT. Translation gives CATSRGTGAGSPLHF. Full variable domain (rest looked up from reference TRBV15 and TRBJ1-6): DAMVIQNPRYQVTQFGKPVTLSCSQTLNHNVMYWYQQKSSQAPKLLFHYYDKDFNNEADTPDNFQSRRPNTSFCFLDIRSPGLGDTAMYLCATSRGTGAGSPLHFGNGTRLTVT.

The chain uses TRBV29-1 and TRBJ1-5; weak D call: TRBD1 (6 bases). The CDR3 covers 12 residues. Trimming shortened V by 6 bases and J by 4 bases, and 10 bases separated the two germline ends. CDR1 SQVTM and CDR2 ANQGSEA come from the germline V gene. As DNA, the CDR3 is TGCAGCGTAGGGACAAAAAATCAGCCCCAGCATTTT. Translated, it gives CSVGTKNQPQHF. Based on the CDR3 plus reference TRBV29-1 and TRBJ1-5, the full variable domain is SAVISQKPSRDICQRGTSLTIQCQVDSQVTMMFWYRQQPGQSLTLIATANQGSEATYESGFVIDKFPISRPNLTFSTLTVSNMSPEDSSIYLCSVGTKNQPQHFGDGTRLSIL.

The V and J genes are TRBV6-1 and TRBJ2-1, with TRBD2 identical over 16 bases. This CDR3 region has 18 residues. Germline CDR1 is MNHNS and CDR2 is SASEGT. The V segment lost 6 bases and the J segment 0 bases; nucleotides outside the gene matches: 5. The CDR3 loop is CASRSGTSGGASYNEQFF. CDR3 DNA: TGTGCCAGCAGGTCCGGGACTAGCGGGGGGGCCTCCTACAATGAGCAGTTCTTC.

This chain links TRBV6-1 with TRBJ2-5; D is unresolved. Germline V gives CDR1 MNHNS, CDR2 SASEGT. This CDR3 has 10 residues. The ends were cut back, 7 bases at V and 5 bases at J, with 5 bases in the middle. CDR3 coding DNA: TGTGCCAGCAAAAGGGAGACCCAGTACTTC. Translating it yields CASKRETQYF.

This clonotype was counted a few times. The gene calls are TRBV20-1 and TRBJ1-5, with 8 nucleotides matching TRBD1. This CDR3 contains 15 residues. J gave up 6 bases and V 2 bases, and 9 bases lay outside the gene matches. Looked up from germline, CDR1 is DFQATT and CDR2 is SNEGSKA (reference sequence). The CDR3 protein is CSARSTTGERQPQHF. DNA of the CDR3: TGCAGTGCTAGATCGACGACAGGGGAGCGTCAGCCCCAGCATTTT.

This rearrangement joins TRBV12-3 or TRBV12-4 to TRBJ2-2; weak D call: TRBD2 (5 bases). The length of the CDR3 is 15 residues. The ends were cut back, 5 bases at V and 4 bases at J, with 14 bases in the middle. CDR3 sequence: CASSPSERVTGELFF. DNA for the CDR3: TGTGCCAGCAGTCCATCGGAGAGGGTCACCGGGGAGCTGTTTTTT.

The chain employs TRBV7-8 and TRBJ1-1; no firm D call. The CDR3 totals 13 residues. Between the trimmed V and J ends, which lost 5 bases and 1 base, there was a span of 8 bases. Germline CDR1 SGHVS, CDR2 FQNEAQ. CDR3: CASSSGKNTEAFF. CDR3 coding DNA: TGTGCCAGCAGCAGCGGAAAGAACACTGAAGCTTTCTTT.

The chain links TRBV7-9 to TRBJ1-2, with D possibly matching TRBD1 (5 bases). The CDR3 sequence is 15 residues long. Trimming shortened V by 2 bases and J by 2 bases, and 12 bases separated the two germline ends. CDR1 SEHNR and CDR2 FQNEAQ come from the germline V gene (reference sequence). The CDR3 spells CASSLKGTGNYGYTF. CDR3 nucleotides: TGTGCCAGCAGCTTAAAAGGGACGGGAAACTATGGCTACACCTTC.

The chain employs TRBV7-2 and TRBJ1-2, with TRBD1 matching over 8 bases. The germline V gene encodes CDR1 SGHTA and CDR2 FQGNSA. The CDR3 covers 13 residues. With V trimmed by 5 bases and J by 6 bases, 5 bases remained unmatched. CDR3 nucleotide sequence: TGTGCCAGCAGCCTGTGGACAGGGAATGGCTACACCTTC. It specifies CASSLWTGNGYTF.

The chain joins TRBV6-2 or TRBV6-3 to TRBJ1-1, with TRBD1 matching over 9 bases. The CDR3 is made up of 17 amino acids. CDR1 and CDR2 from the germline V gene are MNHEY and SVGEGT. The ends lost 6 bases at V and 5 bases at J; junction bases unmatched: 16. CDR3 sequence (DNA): TGTGCCAGCAGATCTCACCGGGACAGGGCCCGATCGACTGAAGCTTTCTTT. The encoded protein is CASRSHRDRARSTEAFF.

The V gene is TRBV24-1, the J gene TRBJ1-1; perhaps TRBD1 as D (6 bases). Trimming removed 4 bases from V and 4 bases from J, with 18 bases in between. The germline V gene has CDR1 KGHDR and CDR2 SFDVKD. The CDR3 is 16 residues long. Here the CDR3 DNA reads TGTGCCACCAGTGACCGTCTAGAAGGGGGTCTCACTGAAGCTTTCTTT. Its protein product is CATSDRLEGGLTEAFF.

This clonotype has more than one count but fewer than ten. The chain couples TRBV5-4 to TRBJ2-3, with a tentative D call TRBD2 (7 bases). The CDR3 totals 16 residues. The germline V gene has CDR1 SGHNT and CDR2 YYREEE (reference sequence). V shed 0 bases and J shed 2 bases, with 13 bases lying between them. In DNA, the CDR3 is TGTGCCAGCAGCTTGGTCAAGGGGGGGGACACAGATACGCAGTATTTT. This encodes CASSLVKGGDTDTQYF. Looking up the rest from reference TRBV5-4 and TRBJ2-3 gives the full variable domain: ETGVTQSPTHLIKTRGQQVTLRCSSQSGHNTVSWYQQALGQGPQFIFQYYREEENGRGNFPPRFSGLQFPNYSSELNVNALELDDSALYLCASSLVKGGDTDTQYFGPGTRLTVL.

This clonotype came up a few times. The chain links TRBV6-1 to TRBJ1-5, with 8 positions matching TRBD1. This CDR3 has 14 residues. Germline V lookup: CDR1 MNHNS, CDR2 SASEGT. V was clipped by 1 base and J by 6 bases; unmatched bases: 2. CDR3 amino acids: CASSEGQGAQPQHF. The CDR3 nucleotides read TGTGCCAGCAGTGAAGGTCAGGGGGCTCAGCCCCAGCATTTT.

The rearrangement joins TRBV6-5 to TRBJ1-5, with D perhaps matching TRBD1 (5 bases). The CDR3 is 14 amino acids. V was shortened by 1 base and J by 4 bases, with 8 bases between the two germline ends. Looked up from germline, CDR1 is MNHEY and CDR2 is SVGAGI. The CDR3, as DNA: TGTGCCAGCAGTTACTGGGGGGGAAATCAGCCCCAGCATTTT. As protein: CASSYWGGNQPQHF.

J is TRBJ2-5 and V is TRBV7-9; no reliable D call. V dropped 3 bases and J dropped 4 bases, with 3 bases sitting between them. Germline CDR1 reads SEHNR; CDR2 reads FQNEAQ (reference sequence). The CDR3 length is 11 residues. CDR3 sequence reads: CASSFSETQYF. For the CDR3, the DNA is TGTGCCAGCAGCTTCTCAGAGACCCAGTACTTC.

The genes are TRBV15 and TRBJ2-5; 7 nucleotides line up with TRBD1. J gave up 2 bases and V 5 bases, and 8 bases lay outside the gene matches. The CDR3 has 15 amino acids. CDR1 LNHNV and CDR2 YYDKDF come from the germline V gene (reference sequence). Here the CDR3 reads CATSGSGTEQETQYF. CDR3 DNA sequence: TGTGCCACCAGCGGATCAGGGACAGAGCAAGAGACCCAGTACTTC.

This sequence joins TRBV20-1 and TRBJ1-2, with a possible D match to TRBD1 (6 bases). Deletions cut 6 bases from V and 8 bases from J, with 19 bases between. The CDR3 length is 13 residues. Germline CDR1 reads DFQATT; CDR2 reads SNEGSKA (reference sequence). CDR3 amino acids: CSATPGGGEGYTF. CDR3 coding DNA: TGCAGTGCCACCCCGGGTGGGGGCGAGGGCTACACCTTC.

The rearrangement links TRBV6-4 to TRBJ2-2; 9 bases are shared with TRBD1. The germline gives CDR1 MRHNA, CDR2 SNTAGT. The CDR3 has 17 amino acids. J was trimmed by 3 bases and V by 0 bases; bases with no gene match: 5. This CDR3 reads CASSDSNRGLYTGELFF. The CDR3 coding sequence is TGTGCCAGCAGTGACTCAAACAGGGGGCTGTACACCGGGGAGCTGTTTTTT.

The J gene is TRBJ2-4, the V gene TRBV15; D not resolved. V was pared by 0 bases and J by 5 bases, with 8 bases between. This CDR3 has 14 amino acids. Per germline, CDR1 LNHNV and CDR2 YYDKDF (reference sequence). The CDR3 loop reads CATSREYGENIQYF. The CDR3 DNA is TGTGCCACCAGCAGAGAGTATGGGGAAAACATTCAGTACTTC.

The CDR3 DNA follows: TGTGCCAGCAGTCAAACAGGGGGCGGTAGGGGCAATCAGCCCCAGCATTTT. The encoded protein is CASSQTGGGRGNQPQHF. V is TRBV7-9 and J is TRBJ1-5, with TRBD1 identical over 9 bases. Germline CDR1 SEHNR, CDR2 FQNEAQ (reference sequence). The CDR3 contains 17 residues. The trim removed 6 bases at V and 2 bases at J, leaving 11 bases unmatched. The full variable domain, with the rest looked up from reference TRBV7-9 and TRBJ1-5, is DTGVSQNPRHKITKRGQNVTFRCDPISEHNRLYWYRQTLGQGPEFLTYFQNEAQLEKSRLLSDRFSAERPKGSFSTLEIQRTEQGDSAMYLCASSQTGGGRGNQPQHFGDGTRLSIL.